Listed below are T cell receptor beta chains from one sample, sequenced in a study of human T cells and chemical hapten exposure. TCRdb re-called the RACE reads with MiXCR, one entry per CDR3 protein. The table has some 80,000 distinct CDR3 sequences, about 11% seen once; the top ten hold roughly 4.2%. Sequenced material: whole blood, taken in connection with sensitization to the hapten diphenylcyclopropenone (DPC). The receptors were sampled from a woman aged 50 to 65 with alopecia areata. Some clones in this sample may be carry-over from other donors' samples. Both conserved end residues are part of each CDR3. Fields, in order: J gene, V gene, clone size, D gene, CDR3 protein, CDR3 DNA. A D gene is named only where the DNA matches it firmly. The size field is filled for only some rows; it gives once, few, many or a size class.

j_gene: TRBJ2-2
v_gene: TRBV6-5
abundance: many
d_gene: .
CDR3aa: CASRLEHGELFF
CDR3nt: TGTGCCAGCAGACTGGAGCACGGGGAGCTGTTTTTT

j_gene: TRBJ2-3
v_gene: TRBV7-2
abundance: .
d_gene: TRBD2
CDR3aa: CASSLVGLATDTQYF
CDR3nt: TGTGCCAGCAGCTTAGTGGGACTAGCCACAGATACGCAGTATTTT

j_gene: TRBJ1-6
v_gene: TRBV7-2
abundance: few
d_gene: .
CDR3aa: CASSTPGDSPLHF
CDR3nt: TGTGCCAGCAGCACGCCTGGGGATTCACCCCTCCACTTT

j_gene: TRBJ2-1
v_gene: TRBV2
abundance: many
d_gene: TRBD2
CDR3aa: CASAGGPYNEQFF
CDR3nt: TGTGCCAGCGCGGGAGGGCCTTACAATGAGCAGTTCTTC

j_gene: TRBJ1-3
v_gene: TRBV20-1
abundance: many
d_gene: .
CDR3aa: CSAKDTASGNTIYF
CDR3nt: TGCAGTGCTAAAGACACCGCCTCTGGAAACACCATATATTTT

j_gene: TRBJ2-7
v_gene: TRBV9
abundance: many
d_gene: TRBD1
CDR3aa: CASSRGGQAYEQYF
CDR3nt: TGTGCCAGCAGCCGAGGGGGACAGGCCTACGAGCAGTACTTC

j_gene: TRBJ1-2
v_gene: TRBV10-3
abundance: many
d_gene: TRBD1
CDR3aa: CAISSLGQGANYGYTF
CDR3nt: TGTGCCATCAGTTCCCTGGGACAGGGAGCTAACTATGGCTACACCTTC

j_gene: TRBJ2-1
v_gene: TRBV19
abundance: .
d_gene: TRBD2
CDR3aa: CASSNRGAGASGRSDEQFF
CDR3nt: TGTGCCAGTAGCAACCGGGGGGCCGGGGCTAGCGGGAGATCGGATGAGCAGTTCTTC

j_gene: TRBJ1-2
v_gene: TRBV6-6
abundance: .
d_gene: .
CDR3aa: CASSYGTGLGYGYTF
CDR3nt: TGTGCCAGCAGTTACGGTACAGGGCTGGGCTATGGCTACACCTTC

j_gene: TRBJ2-1
v_gene: TRBV29-1
abundance: few
d_gene: .
CDR3aa: CSVAPDRNEQFF
CDR3nt: TGCAGCGTTGCCCCGGACAGAAATGAGCAGTTCTTC

j_gene: TRBJ1-5
v_gene: TRBV20-1
abundance: few
d_gene: .
CDR3aa: CSASKQGRSNQPQHF
CDR3nt: TGCAGTGCTAGTAAACAGGGTCGGAGCAATCAGCCCCAGCATTTT

j_gene: TRBJ2-3
v_gene: TRBV19
abundance: .
d_gene: .
CDR3aa: CASSIRDISTDTQYF
CDR3nt: TGTGCCAGTAGTATACGGGACATTAGCACAGATACGCAGTATTTT

j_gene: TRBJ2-1
v_gene: TRBV27
abundance: many
d_gene: TRBD2
CDR3aa: CASSASGTSGGYNEQFF
CDR3nt: TGTGCCAGCAGCGCCTCCGGGACTAGCGGGGGTTACAATGAGCAGTTCTTC

j_gene: TRBJ1-5
v_gene: TRBV6-5
abundance: .
d_gene: .
CDR3aa: CASSSRIGQPQHF
CDR3nt: TGTGCCAGCAGTTCAAGAATAGGCCAGCCCCAGCATTTT

j_gene: TRBJ2-5
v_gene: TRBV10-3
abundance: few
d_gene: TRBD2
CDR3aa: CAISESVLAEKETQYF
CDR3nt: TGTGCCATCAGTGAGTCTGTACTAGCGGAAAAAGAGACCCAGTACTTC

j_gene: TRBJ1-1
v_gene: TRBV18
abundance: .
d_gene: .
CDR3aa: CASSPRQLSGAANTEAFF
CDR3nt: TGTGCCAGCTCACCACGACAGTTATCAGGGGCGGCGAACACTGAAGCTTTCTTT

j_gene: TRBJ1-2
v_gene: TRBV4-1
abundance: few
d_gene: TRBD1
CDR3aa: CASSQGTGVVYGYTF
CDR3nt: TGCGCCAGCAGCCAAGGGACAGGGGTGGTCTATGGCTACACCTTC

j_gene: TRBJ2-5
v_gene: TRBV28
abundance: many
d_gene: TRBD2
CDR3aa: CASGRLAGGQETQYF
CDR3nt: TGTGCCAGCGGCCGGCTAGCGGGAGGGCAAGAGACCCAGTACTTC

j_gene: TRBJ1-4
v_gene: TRBV4-2
abundance: many
d_gene: .
CDR3aa: CASSQGQANNEKLFF
CDR3nt: TGTGCCAGCAGCCAAGGACAGGCTAATAATGAAAAACTGTTTTTT

j_gene: TRBJ2-1
v_gene: TRBV3-1
abundance: .
d_gene: .
CDR3aa: CASSRTHEQFF
CDR3nt: TGTGCCAGCAGCCGGACCCATGAGCAGTTCTTC

j_gene: TRBJ2-7
v_gene: TRBV14
abundance: many
d_gene: .
CDR3aa: CASSQLGEKVSYEQYF
CDR3nt: TGTGCCAGCAGCCAATTAGGGGAAAAGGTCTCCTACGAGCAGTACTTC

j_gene: TRBJ2-1
v_gene: TRBV6-5
abundance: many
d_gene: .
CDR3aa: CASSYSTERSGLFF
CDR3nt: TGTGCCAGCAGTTACTCGACGGAGAGATCAGGTCTGTTCTTC

j_gene: TRBJ2-7
v_gene: TRBV20-1
abundance: .
d_gene: TRBD1
CDR3aa: CSARAGQGYEQYF
CDR3nt: TGCAGTGCTAGGGCGGGACAGGGGTACGAGCAGTACTTC

j_gene: TRBJ2-1
v_gene: TRBV28
abundance: .
d_gene: TRBD1
CDR3aa: CASRIQGQGTYNEQFF
CDR3nt: TGTGCCAGCAGGATACAGGGGCAGGGAACCTACAATGAGCAGTTCTTC

j_gene: TRBJ2-1
v_gene: TRBV4-2
abundance: few
d_gene: TRBD2
CDR3aa: CASSQDPNSGTEQFF
CDR3nt: TGTGCCAGCAGCCAAGATCCGAATAGCGGGACTGAGCAGTTCTTC

j_gene: TRBJ2-6
v_gene: TRBV21-1
abundance: many
d_gene: .
CDR3aa: CASSAQQGLPSGANVLTF
CDR3nt: TGTGCCAGCAGCGCACAACAGGGCTTACCATCTGGGGCCAACGTCCTGACTTTC

j_gene: TRBJ1-5
v_gene: TRBV30
abundance: few
d_gene: TRBD1
CDR3aa: CAWSDGQGAGNQPQHF
CDR3nt: TGTGCCTGGAGTGACGGACAGGGGGCTGGCAATCAGCCCCAGCATTTT

j_gene: TRBJ2-1
v_gene: TRBV20-1
abundance: many
d_gene: TRBD2
CDR3aa: CSAISGTSEQFF
CDR3nt: TGCAGTGCTATTAGCGGGACGAGTGAGCAGTTCTTC

j_gene: TRBJ1-6
v_gene: TRBV6-5
abundance: few
d_gene: .
CDR3aa: CASNWGPTYNSPLHF
CDR3nt: TGTGCCAGCAACTGGGGACCAACCTATAATTCACCCCTCCACTTT

j_gene: TRBJ1-3
v_gene: TRBV6-2/TRBV6-3
abundance: many
d_gene: TRBD1
CDR3aa: CASSDGHPTGRLAGNTIYF
CDR3nt: TGTGCCAGCAGTGATGGACATCCGACAGGGAGGTTGGCTGGAAACACCATATATTTT

j_gene: TRBJ1-5
v_gene: TRBV6-1
abundance: .
d_gene: .
CDR3aa: CASSEGRRYGRVSNQPQHF
CDR3nt: TGTGCCAGCAGTGAAGGTCGGAGGTATGGCAGGGTGAGCAATCAGCCCCAGCATTTT

j_gene: TRBJ1-6
v_gene: TRBV4-1
abundance: few
d_gene: .
CDR3aa: CASSQGQSNSPLHF
CDR3nt: TGCGCCAGCAGCCAAGGACAGTCTAATTCACCCCTCCACTTT

j_gene: TRBJ2-5
v_gene: TRBV7-9
abundance: .
d_gene: TRBD1
CDR3aa: CASSPGQGGETQYF
CDR3nt: TGTGCCAGCAGCCCCGGACAGGGGGGAGAGACCCAGTACTTC

j_gene: TRBJ2-3
v_gene: TRBV6-2/TRBV6-3
abundance: .
d_gene: TRBD2
CDR3aa: CASRTSGRSDTQYF
CDR3nt: TGTGCCAGCAGGACTAGCGGTCGATCAGATACGCAGTATTTT

j_gene: TRBJ2-3
v_gene: TRBV9
abundance: few
d_gene: .
CDR3aa: CASNQKGRSSTDTQYF
CDR3nt: TGTGCCAGCAACCAAAAGGGGCGTTCTAGCACAGATACGCAGTATTTT

j_gene: TRBJ2-7
v_gene: TRBV3-1
abundance: few
d_gene: TRBD2
CDR3aa: CASSPRLAGDEQYF
CDR3nt: TGTGCCAGCAGCCCCAGACTAGCGGGAGACGAGCAGTACTTC

j_gene: TRBJ2-2
v_gene: TRBV5-5
abundance: many
d_gene: TRBD2
CDR3aa: CASSPDRGGGPYTGELFF
CDR3nt: TGTGCCAGCAGCCCCGACCGGGGGGGAGGGCCCTACACCGGGGAGCTGTTTTTT

j_gene: TRBJ2-7
v_gene: TRBV29-1
abundance: few
d_gene: .
CDR3aa: CSVAPSSTYEQYF
CDR3nt: TGCAGCGTTGCACCTAGTTCAACCTACGAGCAGTACTTC

j_gene: TRBJ2-7
v_gene: TRBV29-1
abundance: .
d_gene: TRBD2
CDR3aa: CSGSTGTRGEQYF
CDR3nt: TGCAGCGGATCAACCGGGACTAGGGGCGAGCAGTACTTC

j_gene: TRBJ1-1
v_gene: TRBV28
abundance: few
d_gene: TRBD1
CDR3aa: CATTDRVLAFF
CDR3nt: TGTGCCACTACGGACAGGGTTTTAGCTTTCTTT

j_gene: TRBJ1-6
v_gene: TRBV20-1
abundance: few
d_gene: TRBD1
CDR3aa: CTPKSPGQGHSPLHF
CDR3nt: TGCACCCCGAAGTCCCCGGGACAGGGGCATTCACCCCTCCACTTT

j_gene: TRBJ2-3
v_gene: TRBV29-1
abundance: many
d_gene: .
CDR3aa: CSAWHRGGGLTSTDTQYF
CDR3nt: TGCAGCGCCTGGCACCGTGGCGGAGGCTTAACTAGCACAGATACGCAGTATTTT

j_gene: TRBJ2-1
v_gene: TRBV29-1
abundance: .
d_gene: TRBD2
CDR3aa: CSVGGLANNEQFF
CDR3nt: TGCAGCGTTGGTGGACTAGCGAACAATGAGCAGTTCTTC

j_gene: TRBJ2-2
v_gene: TRBV27
abundance: .
d_gene: .
CDR3aa: CASSLGRQYTGELFF
CDR3nt: TGTGCCAGCAGTTTAGGGCGCCAATACACCGGGGAGCTGTTTTTT

j_gene: TRBJ1-5
v_gene: TRBV12-3/TRBV12-4
abundance: few
d_gene: TRBD1
CDR3aa: CASTQDRGRGPQHF
CDR3nt: TGTGCCAGCACTCAGGACAGGGGGCGAGGGCCCCAGCATTTT

j_gene: TRBJ2-7
v_gene: TRBV11-2
abundance: few
d_gene: .
CDR3aa: CASSPQGTRGLADEQYF
CDR3nt: TGTGCCAGCAGCCCCCAAGGTACCAGGGGCCTTGCCGACGAGCAGTACTTC

j_gene: TRBJ2-1
v_gene: TRBV27
abundance: .
d_gene: .
CDR3aa: CASSSRRGEQFF
CDR3nt: TGTGCCAGCAGTTCCCGACGGGGTGAGCAGTTCTTC

j_gene: TRBJ1-5
v_gene: TRBV5-1
abundance: .
d_gene: TRBD1
CDR3aa: CASSLMTGNQPQHF
CDR3nt: TGCGCCAGCAGCTTAATGACAGGGAATCAGCCCCAGCATTTT

j_gene: TRBJ2-7
v_gene: TRBV28
abundance: many
d_gene: .
CDR3aa: CASSLYATHPSYEQYF
CDR3nt: TGTGCCAGCAGTTTATATGCGACACATCCTTCCTACGAGCAGTACTTC

j_gene: TRBJ2-5
v_gene: TRBV7-2
abundance: .
d_gene: TRBD2
CDR3aa: CASSPGLAFETQYF
CDR3nt: TGTGCCAGCAGCCCGGGACTAGCTTTTGAGACCCAGTACTTC

j_gene: TRBJ2-3
v_gene: TRBV20-1
abundance: many
d_gene: .
CDR3aa: CSARGATDTQYF
CDR3nt: TGCAGTGCTAGGGGTGCCACAGATACGCAGTATTTT

j_gene: TRBJ1-6
v_gene: TRBV6-5
abundance: many
d_gene: TRBD1
CDR3aa: CASSYRGQINSPLHF
CDR3nt: TGTGCCAGCAGTTACCGGGGACAGATTAATTCACCCCTCCACTTT

j_gene: TRBJ2-3
v_gene: TRBV3-1
abundance: few
d_gene: TRBD2
CDR3aa: CASSGPSGRSILAHNTQYF
CDR3nt: TGTGCCAGCAGCGGTCCAAGCGGGAGGAGCATCTTGGCGCACAATACGCAGTATTTT

j_gene: TRBJ2-3
v_gene: TRBV20-1
abundance: few
d_gene: TRBD2
CDR3aa: CSASPSGSLGDTQYF
CDR3nt: TGCAGTGCTAGCCCCAGCGGGAGTTTAGGAGATACGCAGTATTTT

j_gene: TRBJ2-1
v_gene: TRBV4-1
abundance: .
d_gene: .
CDR3aa: CASSHLGRVSYNEQFF
CDR3nt: TGCGCCAGCAGCCACCTGGGGCGGGTCTCCTACAATGAGCAGTTCTTC